The T cell receptor beta chain described here comes from a study of cytomegalovirus exposure and HLA in healthy donors (dated by TCRdb to 2015 to 2018). For the study in its entirety: An earlier analysis of around 600 of the donors reported 276 Gb of sequence data and 120 million or so unique TCR beta sequences from approximately 180 million T cells. In addition to the first cohort of roughly 670 subjects, a separate validation cohort of approximately 130 different subjects was used. The later analysis used no new phenotypic data to find candidate immune exposures, relying instead on TCR beta sequences and their occurrence across donors. An earlier analysis of several hundred of the donors applied high-throughput TCR beta sequencing to assess whether each TCR beta V gene segment acted as functional or pseudogenic. HLA typing covered class I and class II loci at four-digit resolution. The number of donors typed differed by locus, with about 629-630 for A, B, C, DRB1 and DQB1, more than 500 for DQA1, nearly 610 for DPA1, and roughly 450 for DPB1. All discovery cohort repertoires had been generated on a single sequencing platform. A later analysis re-examined previously published TCR beta repertoires from hundreds of donors and added high-resolution HLA genotyping to investigate patterns of TCR occurrence. In a later genetic analysis, genome-wide SNP genotypes for about 55% of the roughly 700 donors were used, and that subset was treated as a discovery cohort. About five DR-DQ haplotypes were handled as single units for association and clustering because linkage in the cohort was strong. The study was designed to test whether signatures of past pathogen exposure could be identified by cataloging public T cell receptors. Donor age, sex, ethnicity and CMV serostatus were collected together with the repertoire data. To predict cytomegalovirus infection status, the study combined high-throughput TCR immunosequencing, statistical association of individual TCRs with disease status, and machine learning. Roughly 300 gigabases of sequencing data and 70 million to 100 million unique TCR sequences made up an early release that covered several hundred HLA-typed donors. Of the roughly 400 genotyped donors, less than 90% were placed in the genetic ancestry cluster associated with self-reported Caucasian donors. On average, around 240,000 unique TCR beta nucleotide sequences were sequenced per donor among a few hundred genotyped donors of the cohort, with approximately 18% of those sequences being non-productive. Using immunosequencing, the study profiled T cell repertoires from 500 to 800 subjects and related those repertoires to cytomegalovirus serostatus.

Library generation was performed with the immunoSEQ multiplex PCR assay. For the multiplex PCR, a mixture combining 60 forward primers for TCR Vbeta segments and 13 reverse primers for TCR Jbeta segments was used. Amplification of the CDR3 region of rearranged TCR beta genes was performed with a multiplex PCR assay on genomic DNA. The Illumina HiSeq System was used to sequence the amplified TCR beta libraries as 87-base-pair reads. The study's processing was this. In a later analysis, tens of millions of unique TCR beta chains were counted across the approximately 620 repertoires, and around 10 million of these chains were shared by at least two donors. Raw reads were error-corrected and collapsed into unique sequences by a nearest-neighbor algorithm in which closely related sequences were merged to remove PCR and sequencing errors. Alignment of CDR3 sequences to IMGT reference sequences was used to assign V, D and J gene segments. For a sequence to be retained, a match of at least six nucleotides to both a V gene segment and a J gene segment was required. A rearrangement counted as productive if the CDR3 had no stop codons and remained in frame with V and J, and every other rearrangement counted as non-productive. Following IMGT convention, CDR3 was defined as the stretch from the second conserved V-encoded cysteine to the conserved J-encoded phenylalanine. Sequences without an unambiguous match to a single V gene segment were excluded from the earlier analysis of over 500 of the donors. An earlier analysis of 500 to 600 of the donors classified V segments as functional when productive rearrangements were above 56.7% and as segregating when the standard deviation between donors was above 5%. A statistical classification framework was developed to diagnose cytomegalovirus status using the catalog of TCR beta chain sequences. In a later analysis, V and J genes were assigned by comparing TCR nucleotide sequences against IMGT/GENE-DB human TR gene sequences. The TCRdist pipeline was used in a later analysis to assign CDR3 sequences and most-parsimonious VDJ recombination scenarios. In a later analysis, every TCR beta chain was defined by the combination of its CDR3 amino acid sequence and its V-gene family, and reads without a unique V-gene family were dropped. To address suspected cross-contamination and a sequencing artifact, a later analysis removed 592 highly shared, low-generation-probability nucleotide sequences. In a later analysis, a clonal expansion index for each public chain was calculated from normalized within-repertoire ranks of inferred template counts. In a later analysis, generation probabilities were computed with a VDJ recombination model fitted to out-of-frame rearrangements, and the resulting probabilities were checked against IGoR. In a later analysis, hypergeometric tests were used to score TCR-TCR, TCR-HLA and TCR-CMV co-occurrence, with a repertoire-size bias correction applied to TCR pairs. False discovery rates were estimated in a later analysis by permuting HLA or CMV assignments 20 times. A later analysis grouped co-occurring TCRs with DBSCAN, adding TCRdist sequence similarity when clustering within HLA-allele-positive subsets. Repertoires with fewer than 30,000 or more than 120,000 public chains, plus five repertoires with anomalous nucleotide sharing, were excluded from co-occurrence clustering. The table comes from immuneACCESS by way of TCRdb, which keeps in-frame sequences with V and J called. Part of the clones is missing from these tables; in studies checked, under half for an unresolved V gene and the rest for unknown reasons. V and J calls and clone size are copied from that table; D and trimming were computed from the DNA. This sample comprises about 97,000 clones, about four fifths of them detected only once. The ten largest clones represent approximately 5.4% of the sample.

What the research found in general, with its limitations: Assigning TCR associations to individual alleles was difficult when HLA alleles, especially DR and DQ, strongly co-occurred. According to a later genetic analysis, donors in an Asian-associated ancestry cluster had fewer N-insertions in productive TCRs than the roughly 660-donor mean. Linkage disequilibrium might explain the correlated functional status among segregating V segments, but an unknown experimental factor could not be excluded. Sequencing depth was assumed to be roughly uniform across donors in the presence/absence analyses, though that assumption may not hold. A later analysis found that HLA-associated TCR beta chains were more clonally expanded and had lower generation probabilities than equally common non-associated chains. A later analysis found that most CMV-associated TCR beta chains appeared HLA-restricted, with HLA associations seemingly driven largely by CMV exposure. In an earlier analysis of approximately 600 of the donors, most TCR beta V segments were observed in productive rearrangements about 87% or about 30% of the time, broadly matching IMGT annotations. According to a later analysis, parvovirus B19, influenza, CMV and Epstein-Barr virus appeared linked to several top co-occurrence clusters. In the study, some 160 TCR beta chains were listed as associated with cytomegalovirus. Because HLA typing was missing for some donors at each locus, association tests included only the typed subset. The 87-base-pair reads could not distinguish some IMGT-functional V segments, including TRBV6-2 and TRBV6-3, so those segments were excluded. V-gene and J-gene trimming of TCR beta chains was associated with a missense DCLRE1C variant in a later genetic analysis, and the association was replicated in an independent cohort. This cohort had only TCR beta chains sequenced, and the lack of alpha or paired-chain data limited which features could be detected. A cluster of highly shared sequence variants was judged likely to represent a technical artifact of the sequencing pipeline. While some public TCRs were present in many individuals, most TCR sequences turned up only very rarely across donors. A further reported finding was that TCR beta sequences accurately predicted the HLA-A and HLA-B alleles for most subjects in the first cohort. A later analysis associated about 17,000 TCR beta sequences with specific HLA alleles at a false discovery rate of 0.05. The authors suggested that the approach could potentially be generalized to other disease states and immunological phenotypes. Because counts were too low, under 20 rarely observed V segments, including chromosome 9 orphons, were left out of the earlier analysis of 587 of the donors. Cytomegalovirus status was reported to be diagnosed by the classifier with high specificity and sensitivity in both the original and validation cohorts. A later analysis found that TCR association rates varied across HLA loci, with DRB1 alleles showing the most associated TCRs and HLA-C alleles the fewest. Immune exposure information for the cohort was limited to CMV serostatus. In vitro tests confirmed that a few of the cytomegalovirus-associated TCR beta chains recognize cytomegalovirus antigens.

The cohort consisted of 666 healthy bone marrow donors. At the time of sampling, every cohort member was nominally healthy, though immune exposures that went unrecorded were likely present. The donor was CMV seropositive and was included in the group of around 300 seropositive cohort members. A peripheral blood sample was collected from each donor, and TCR beta sequencing was performed on peripheral blood mononuclear cells. The Qiagen DNeasy Blood Extraction Kit was used to extract genomic DNA from the blood cell samples. Points on this clone: Its binding antigen is unknown. No much larger clonotype is one base removed from it; base qualities were not supplied.

CDR1 is given as SGDLS and CDR2 as YYNGEE, both from the germline V gene. Clipping removes 4 bases from V and 4 bases from J, with 5 as the unmatched junction base count. Measured from the cysteine to the phenylalanine, the CDR3 is 15 residues long. The read is trimmed to its CDR3 DNA, 45 bases read in frame from base 1. The clonotype was recovered from a man in his forties or fifties in good health and CMV-seropositive. This receptor chain uses TRBV9 and TRBJ2-6; the junction holds 7 bases that match TRBD2. The material sequenced was PBMCs. The CDR3: CASSTAGSGANVLTF. Here is the DNA: TGTGCCAGCAGCACAGCGGGGTCCGGGGCCAACGTCCTGACTTTC.